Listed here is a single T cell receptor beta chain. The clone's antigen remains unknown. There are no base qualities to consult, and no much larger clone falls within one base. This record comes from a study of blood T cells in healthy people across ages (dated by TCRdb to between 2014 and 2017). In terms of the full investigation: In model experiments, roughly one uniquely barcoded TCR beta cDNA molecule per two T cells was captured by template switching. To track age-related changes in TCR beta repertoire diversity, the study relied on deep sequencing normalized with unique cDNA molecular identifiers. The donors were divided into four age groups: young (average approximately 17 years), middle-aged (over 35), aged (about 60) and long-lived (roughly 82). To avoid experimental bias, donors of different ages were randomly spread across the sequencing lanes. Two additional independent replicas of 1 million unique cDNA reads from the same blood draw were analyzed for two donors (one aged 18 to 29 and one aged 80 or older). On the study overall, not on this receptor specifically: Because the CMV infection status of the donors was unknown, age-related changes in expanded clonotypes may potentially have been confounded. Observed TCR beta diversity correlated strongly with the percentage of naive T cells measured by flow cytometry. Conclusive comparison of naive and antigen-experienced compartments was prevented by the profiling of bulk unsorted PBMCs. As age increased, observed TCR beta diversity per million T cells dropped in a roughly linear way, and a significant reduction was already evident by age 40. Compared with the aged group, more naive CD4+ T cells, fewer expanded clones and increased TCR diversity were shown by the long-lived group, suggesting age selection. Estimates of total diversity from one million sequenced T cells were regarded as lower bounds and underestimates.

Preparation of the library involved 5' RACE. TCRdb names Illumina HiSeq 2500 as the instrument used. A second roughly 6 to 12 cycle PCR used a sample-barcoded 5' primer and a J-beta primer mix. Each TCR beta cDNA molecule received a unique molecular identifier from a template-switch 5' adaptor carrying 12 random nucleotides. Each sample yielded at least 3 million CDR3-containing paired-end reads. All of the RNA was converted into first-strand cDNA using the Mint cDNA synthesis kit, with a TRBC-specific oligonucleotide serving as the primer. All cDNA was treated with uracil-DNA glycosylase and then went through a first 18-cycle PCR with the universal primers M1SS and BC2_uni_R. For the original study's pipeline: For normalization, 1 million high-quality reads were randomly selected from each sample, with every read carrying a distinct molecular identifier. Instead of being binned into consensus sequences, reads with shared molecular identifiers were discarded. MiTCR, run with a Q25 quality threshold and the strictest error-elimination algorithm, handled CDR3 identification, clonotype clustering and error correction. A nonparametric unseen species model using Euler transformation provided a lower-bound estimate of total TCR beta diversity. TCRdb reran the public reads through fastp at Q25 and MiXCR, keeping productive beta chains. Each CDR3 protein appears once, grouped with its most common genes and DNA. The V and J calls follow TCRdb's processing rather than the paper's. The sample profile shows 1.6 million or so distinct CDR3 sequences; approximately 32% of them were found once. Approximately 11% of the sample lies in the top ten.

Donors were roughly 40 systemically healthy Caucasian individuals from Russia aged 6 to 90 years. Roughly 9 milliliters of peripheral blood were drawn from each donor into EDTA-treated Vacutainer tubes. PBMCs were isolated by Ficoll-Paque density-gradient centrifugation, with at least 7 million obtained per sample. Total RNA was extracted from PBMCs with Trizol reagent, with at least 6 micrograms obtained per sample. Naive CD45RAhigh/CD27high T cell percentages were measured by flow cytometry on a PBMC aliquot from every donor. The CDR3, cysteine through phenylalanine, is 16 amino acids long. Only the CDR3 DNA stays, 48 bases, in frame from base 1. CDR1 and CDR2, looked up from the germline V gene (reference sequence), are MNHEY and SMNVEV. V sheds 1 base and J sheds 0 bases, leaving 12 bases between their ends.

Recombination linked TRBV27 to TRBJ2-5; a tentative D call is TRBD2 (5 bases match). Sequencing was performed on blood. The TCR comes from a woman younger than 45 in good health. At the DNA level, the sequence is TGTGCCAGCAGTTTATTCACTAGAGGGTACCAAGAGACCCAGTACTTC. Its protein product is CASSLFTRGYQETQYF.